This T cell receptor (beta chain) is drawn from a study of PD-1 blockade in classical Hodgkin lymphoma. Study results and caveats: Newly diagnosed patients and complete responders had comparable diversity at baseline. Initiation of nivolumab under 1 year after ASCT led to exclusion of patients.

Profiled with immunoSEQ multiplex PCR; TCRdb holds only in-frame clones, not every one. The data contain roughly 30,000 clones, around 84% of them singletons. Time point reported: cycle 4 day 1 (C4D1), after around six weeks of nivolumab. Every patient experienced relapse after autologous stem cell transplantation, and brentuximab vedotin exposure varied. Thawed PBMCs yielded CD4+ T cells through magnetic negative selection. CDR3 length: 14 residues. Germline V gene data show CDR1 as MNHNY and CDR2 as SVGAGI (reference sequence). Between the trimmed V and J ends, which lost 4 bases and 0 bases, there was a span of 9 bases. Concerning this clone itself: Its matching antigen is unknown.

Sequenced material: CD4+ T cells from blood, taken before the fourth cycle of nivolumab. The source is a human donor with classical Hodgkin lymphoma. The chain uses TRBV6-6 and TRBJ1-1; perhaps TRBD1 as D (6 bases). The CDR3 protein is CASSSGAMNTEAFF. The CDR3 DNA reads TGTGCCAGCAGTTCAGGGGCGATGAACACTGAAGCTTTCTTT.